The following is a T cell receptor beta chain sequence with its context. The antigen is not known. This sample is part of a study of T cell responses to AZD1222 COVID-19 vaccine. TCRdb keeps only in-frame clones here, not all; method: immunoSEQ multiplex PCR. The table shows 150,000 to 170,000 clones, with less than 90% occurring only once. Study-wide results and caveats: Vaccine-related CD4 TCRs covered spike, predominating at 160-218 and 743-854. Clonal diversity was possibly underestimated, and white British individuals and females predominated among donors. The repertoires were collected only after the peak T cell response. Regions left unmutated in variants are reportedly the target of nearly half of spike-specific TCRs.

Looked up from germline, CDR1 is SGDLS and CDR2 is YYNGEE. Trimming shortened V by 3 bases and J by 1 base, and 11 bases separated the two germline ends. The CDR3 covers 15 residues. The receptor comes from an adult in good health. The sequencing used peripheral blood, collected on day 0 of MenACWY control vaccination. This chain uses TRBV9 with TRBJ1-5; D is uncertain. The CDR3 here is CASSATPGSNQPQHF. The CDR3 DNA follows: TGTGCCAGCAGCGCCACCCCGGGGAGCAATCAGCCCCAGCATTTT.